This is a list of T cell receptor beta chains from one sample in a study of siplizumab effects on memory and regulatory T cells. Data came from immunoSEQ multiplex PCR; TCRdb stores just in-frame clones and leaves some out. The profile shows some 100,000 clones, approximately 92% of them singletons. Sample: CD4+ T cells sorted from blood. These receptors all come from a human donor in good health. Some clones in this sample may be carry-over from other donors' samples. Each CDR3 is given with its conserved first and last residue. D genes are given only for firm matches. Not all rows give a size; the values are once, few, many and, for expanded clones, a class.

j_gene | abundance | d_gene | v_gene | CDR3aa | CDR3nt
TRBJ2-5 | - | - | TRBV5-1 | CASSLKFMGWETQYF | TGCGCCAGCAGCTTGAAGTTTATGGGATGGGAGACCCAGTACTTC
TRBJ2-2 | - | - | TRBV6-6 | CASSYRQGNTGELFF | TGTGCCAGCAGTTACAGGCAGGGGAACACCGGGGAGCTGTTTTTT
TRBJ2-1 | - | - | TRBV6-1 | CASSVLARSYNEQFF | TGTGCCAGCAGCGTCCTAGCGCGCTCCTACAATGAGCAGTTCTTC
TRBJ1-2 | - | - | TRBV18 | CASSPPTVNYGYTF | TGTGCCAGCTCACCACCGACAGTAAACTATGGCTACACCTTC
TRBJ2-3 | - | TRBD2 | TRBV2 | CASSGLAGRTDTQYF | TGTGCCAGCAGCGGACTAGCGGGGCGCACAGATACGCAGTATTTT
TRBJ2-7 | - | - | TRBV5-1 | CASSFSRGPHFSHEQYF | TGCGCCAGCAGCTTTTCTCGGGGACCGCATTTCTCCCACGAGCAGTACTTC
TRBJ2-1 | - | TRBD1 | TRBV6-9 | CASSSPPGGRAGQFF | TGTGCCAGCAGTAGCCCGCCAGGGGGAAGGGCCGGGCAGTTCTTC
TRBJ2-1 | - | - | TRBV7-9 | CASSLANYNEQFF | TGTGCCAGCAGCTTAGCAAACTACAATGAGCAGTTCTTC
TRBJ2-5 | - | TRBD1 | TRBV9 | CASSRGTGGKETQYF | TGTGCCAGCAGCAGGGGGACAGGTGGGAAAGAGACCCAGTACTTC
TRBJ2-1 | - | TRBD1 | TRBV12-5 | CASGSDRVAGEFF | TGTGCTAGTGGTTCTGACAGGGTCGCGGGTGAGTTCTTC
TRBJ1-4 | - | - | TRBV19 | CASSGSGTYLEKLFF | TGTGCCAGTAGCGGGAGCGGGACTTACTTAGAAAAACTGTTTTTT
TRBJ2-5 | - | - | TRBV7-8 | CASSPIRVGETQYF | TGTGCCAGCAGCCCGATTAGGGTGGGGGAGACCCAGTACTTC
TRBJ1-2 | - | - | TRBV7-9 | CASSLADGYTF | TGTGCCAGCAGCTTAGCAGATGGCTACACCTTC
TRBJ2-7 | - | TRBD2 | TRBV7-8 | CASSLAGLAGDSEQYF | TGTGCCAGCAGCTTAGCCGGTCTAGCGGGAGATTCCGAGCAGTACTTC
TRBJ2-2 | - | - | TRBV2 | CASKVTQNPGELFF | TGTGCCAGTAAGGTTACCCAAAACCCCGGGGAGCTGTTTTTT
TRBJ1-2 | - | - | TRBV18 | CASSSQGTNYGYTF | TGTGCCAGCTCTTCACAGGGAACTAACTATGGCTACACCTTC
TRBJ2-7 | - | - | TRBV28 | CASSFLPGEQYF | TGTGCCAGCAGTTTTCTCCCGGGCGAGCAGTACTTC
TRBJ1-6 | - | - | TRBV7-2 | CASSLQPRSPLHF | TGTGCCAGCAGCTTACAACCTCGTTCACCCCTCCACTTT
TRBJ2-2 | - | TRBD1 | TRBV2 | CASSGDRGGNGELFF | TGTGCCAGCAGTGGAGACAGGGGAGGAAACGGGGAGCTGTTTTTT
TRBJ1-2 | - | - | TRBV28 | CASSFPARFNYGYTF | TGTGCCAGCAGTTTCCCTGCGCGGTTTAACTATGGCTACACCTTC
TRBJ2-1 | - | - | TRBV18 | CASSPPQGKTYNEQFF | TGTGCCAGCTCACCACCTCAGGGGAAGACCTACAATGAGCAGTTCTTC
TRBJ2-5 | - | - | TRBV19 | CASSIDRRGNQETQYF | TGTGCCAGTAGTATAGATCGGCGTGGGAACCAAGAGACCCAGTACTTC
TRBJ2-1 | - | - | TRBV7-2 | CASSSTGTNYNEQFF | TGTGCCAGCAGCTCCACCGGGACAAACTACAATGAGCAGTTCTTC
TRBJ2-2 | - | TRBD2 | TRBV5-1 | CASSLEGTSVGTGELFF | TGCGCCAGCAGCTTGGAAGGGACTAGCGTCGGTACCGGGGAGCTGTTTTTT
TRBJ2-7 | - | TRBD1 | TRBV30 | CAWTRGQGRGYF | TGTGCCTGGACCCGAGGACAGGGCCGGGGGTACTTC
TRBJ2-3 | - | - | TRBV27 | CASRGKTFRLTHGQYF | TGTGCCAGCAGGGGTAAGACCTTCCGGTTGACCCACGGACAGTATTTT
TRBJ2-5 | - | TRBD2 | TRBV9 | CASSLLAGRETQYF | TGTGCCAGCAGCCTGTTAGCGGGACGGGAGACCCAGTACTTC
TRBJ2-7 | - | TRBD1 | TRBV7-9 | CASSLAGQGGYEQYF | TGTGCCAGCAGCTTAGCGGGACAGGGAGGGTACGAGCAGTACTTC
TRBJ2-1 | - | TRBD2 | TRBV7-3 | CASSLGLAGGLGEQFF | TGTGCCAGCAGCTTAGGGCTAGCGGGAGGGCTAGGTGAGCAGTTCTTC
TRBJ1-1 | - | - | TRBV18 | CASSPLTRDAEAFF | TGTGCCAGCTCACCACTTACCAGGGACGCTGAAGCTTTCTTT
TRBJ2-5 | - | TRBD2 | TRBV27 | CASSLRTSGSRGETQYF | TGTGCCAGCAGTCTAAGGACTAGCGGGAGTAGAGGAGAGACCCAGTACTTC
TRBJ2-2 | - | TRBD1 | TRBV6-5 | CASRSGTGSFRELFF | TGTGCCAGCAGGTCCGGGACAGGGAGTTTCAGGGAGCTGTTTTTT
TRBJ2-5 | - | - | TRBV27 | CASSSQEAGRTQETQYF | TGTGCCAGCAGTTCGCAAGAAGCGGGCCGTACCCAAGAGACCCAGTACTTC
TRBJ2-3 | once | TRBD1 | TRBV7-9 | CASRPGPYRDRGTDTQYF | TGTGCCAGCAGGCCCGGGCCGTACCGGGACAGGGGCACAGATACGCAGTATTTT
TRBJ2-1 | - | - | TRBV21-1 | CAELRAVFYNEQFF | TGTGCCGAGCTCCGAGCGGTATTCTACAATGAGCAGTTCTTC
TRBJ2-7 | once | - | TRBV6-1 | CASSAAGYSYEQYF | TGTGCCAGCAGTGCCGCCGGGTACTCCTACGAGCAGTACTTC
TRBJ2-3 | - | TRBD2 | TRBV2 | CASSAQTSGRTDTQYF | TGTGCCAGCAGTGCACAGACTAGCGGGAGAACAGATACGCAGTATTTT
TRBJ2-1 | - | TRBD2 | TRBV28 | CASPPSGNYNEQFF | TGTGCCAGCCCCCCTAGCGGAAACTACAATGAGCAGTTCTTC
TRBJ2-1 | - | TRBD2 | TRBV11-3 | CASSLETSGRLFF | TGTGCCAGCAGCTTAGAGACTAGCGGGAGGCTGTTCTTC
TRBJ1-5 | - | - | TRBV18 | CASSPGLGNQPQHF | TGTGCCAGCTCACCGGGACTTGGCAATCAGCCCCAGCATTTT
TRBJ2-7 | - | TRBD2 | TRBV5-1 | CASSLGGGSDPYEQYF | TGCGCCAGCAGCTTGGGTGGCGGGAGCGACCCCTACGAGCAGTACTTC
TRBJ2-6 | - | - | TRBV5-1 | CASSPELASRSGANVLTF | TGCGCCAGCAGCCCCGAGCTTGCCAGTCGCTCTGGGGCCAACGTCCTGACTTTC
TRBJ2-3 | - | TRBD2 | TRBV9 | CASSVVAGGTDTQYF | TGTGCCAGCAGCGTAGTGGCGGGAGGCACAGATACGCAGTATTTT
TRBJ1-2 | once | TRBD1 | TRBV15 | CATSARTGRRGYTF | TGTGCCACCAGCGCCCGGACAGGGCGGAGGGGCTACACCTTC
TRBJ1-2 | once | - | TRBV5-6 | CASSLGVQIWGYTF | TGTGCCAGCAGCTTAGGGGTTCAAATTTGGGGCTACACCTTC
TRBJ2-5 | - | - | TRBV2 | CASTEFPKGTQYF | TGTGCCAGCACCGAATTTCCTAAAGGGACCCAGTACTTC
TRBJ2-7 | - | - | TRBV9 | CASSSAGSSYEQYF | TGTGCCAGCAGCTCTGCGGGAAGCTCCTACGAGCAGTACTTC
TRBJ1-3 | - | - | TRBV5-6 | CASSPGSPSGNTIYF | TGTGCCAGCAGTCCGGGAAGCCCCTCTGGAAACACCATATATTTT
TRBJ1-1 | - | - | TRBV5-4 | CASSLEVLTEAFF | TGTGCCAGCAGCCTCGAGGTTCTCACTGAAGCTTTCTTT
TRBJ2-5 | - | - | TRBV28 | CASSLRGQETQYF | TGTGCCAGCAGTTTGAGGGGACAAGAGACCCAGTACTTC
TRBJ1-5 | once | TRBD1 | TRBV7-8 | CASSPRGPNSNQPQHF | TGTGCCAGCAGCCCCAGGGGGCCAAATAGCAATCAGCCCCAGCATTTT